This TCR beta chain comes out of a study of breast tumors, draining lymph nodes, adjacent tissues. The study, taken as a whole, reports: Tumor TCR diversity was below lymph nodes but above nontumor tissue. The data were judged consistent with most tumor T cells coming from lymph node and expanding in tumor. That most tumor T cells come from lymph nodes remained unproven. Luminal-like breast cancer showed significantly greater tumor-nontumor repertoire similarity than basal-like breast cancer did.

MiXCR was run by TCRdb on the multiplex PCR reads, yielding one entry per CDR3 protein. The table lists approximately 90,000 distinct CDR3 sequences, approximately 30% of them singletons, with more than 7% in the top ten. This clonotype showed up many times. Antigen unknown. The lymph nodes were axillary draining lymph nodes from breast cancer patients. The junction had 4 bases not matched to a gene; V was cut back by 1 base and J by 4 bases. The CDR3 extends over 14 amino acids. From germline, CDR1 is DFQATT and CDR2 SNEGSKA (reference sequence). Sequenced material: axillary lymph node tissue. This receptor was obtained from a female donor with breast cancer. Some clones in this sample may be carry-over from other donors' samples. V usage is TRBV20-1 and J usage is TRBJ1-5, with 7 bases aligning to TRBD1. CDR3 in DNA: TGCAGTGCTAGAGTACAGGGGAGGAATCAGCCCCAGCATTTT. Its translation is CSARVQGRNQPQHF.